This paragraph covers one T cell receptor beta chain sequence. This sample was included in a study of shared clonotypes between healthy human individuals. Roughly 30,000 T cell genomes (roughly 190 ng DNA) went into each sorted-subset replicate. Data came from immunoSEQ multiplex PCR; TCRdb stores just in-frame clones and leaves some out. The sample lists over a million clones, around 76% occurring once. The CDR3 is 16 amino acids. Germline loops: CDR1 MDHEN, CDR2 SYDVKM. After removal of 6 bases from V and 6 bases from J, the junction contained 14 bases not matched to a gene. Input material: memory CD4+ T cells sorted from blood. This sample's subset: CD45RA-negative fraction. V gene TRBV28 combines with J gene TRBJ2-7, with 10 bases matching TRBD1. This clonotype was obtained from a young man in good health. CDR3 in amino acids: CASSFSLRDRGLEQYF. CDR3 nucleotide sequence: TGTGCCAGCAGCTTCTCCCTCCGGGACAGGGGACTCGAGCAGTACTTC. The full variable domain, rest sourced from reference TRBV28 and TRBJ2-7, is DVKVTQSSRYLVKRTGEKVFLECVQDMDHENMFWYRQDPGLGLRLIYFSYDVKMKEKGDIPEGYSVSREKKERFSLILESASTNQTSMYLCASSFSLRDRGLEQYFGPGTRLTVT.